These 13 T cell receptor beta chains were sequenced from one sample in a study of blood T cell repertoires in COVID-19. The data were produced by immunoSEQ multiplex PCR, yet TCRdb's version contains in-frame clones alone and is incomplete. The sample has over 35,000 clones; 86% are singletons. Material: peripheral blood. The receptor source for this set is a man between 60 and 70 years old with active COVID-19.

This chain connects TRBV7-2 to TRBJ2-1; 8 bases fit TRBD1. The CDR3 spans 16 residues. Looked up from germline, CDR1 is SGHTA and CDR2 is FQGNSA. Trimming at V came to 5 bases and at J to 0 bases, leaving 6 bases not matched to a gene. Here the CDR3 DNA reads TGTGCCAGCAGCATGGGACAGGTGAGCTCCTACAATGAGCAGTTCTTC. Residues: CASSMGQVSSYNEQFF.

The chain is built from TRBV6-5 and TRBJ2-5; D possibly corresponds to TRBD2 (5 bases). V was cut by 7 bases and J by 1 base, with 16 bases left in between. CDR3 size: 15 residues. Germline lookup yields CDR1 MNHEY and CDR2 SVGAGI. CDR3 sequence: CASNKEAGPQETQYF. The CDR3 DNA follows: TGTGCCAGCAATAAGGAGGCGGGTCCCCAAGAGACCCAGTACTTC.

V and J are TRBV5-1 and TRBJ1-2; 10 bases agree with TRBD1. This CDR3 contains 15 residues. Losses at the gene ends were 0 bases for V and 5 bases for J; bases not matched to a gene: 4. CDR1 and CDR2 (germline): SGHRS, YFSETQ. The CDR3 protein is CASSLGPGQGYGYTF. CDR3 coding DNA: TGCGCCAGCAGCTTGGGACCGGGACAGGGGTATGGCTACACCTTC.

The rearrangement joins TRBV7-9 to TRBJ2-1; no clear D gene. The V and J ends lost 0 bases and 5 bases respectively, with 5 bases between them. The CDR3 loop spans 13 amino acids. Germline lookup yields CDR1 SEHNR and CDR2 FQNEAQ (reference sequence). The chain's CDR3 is CASSLALDNEQFF. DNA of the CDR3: TGTGCCAGCAGCTTAGCGTTAGACAATGAGCAGTTCTTC.

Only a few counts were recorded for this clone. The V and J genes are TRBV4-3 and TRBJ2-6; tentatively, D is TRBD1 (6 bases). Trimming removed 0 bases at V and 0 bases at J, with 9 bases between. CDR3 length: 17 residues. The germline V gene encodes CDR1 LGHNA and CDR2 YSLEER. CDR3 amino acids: CASSQELGHSGANVLTF. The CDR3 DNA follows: TGCGCCAGCAGCCAAGAGCTGGGACACTCTGGGGCCAACGTCCTGACTTTC.

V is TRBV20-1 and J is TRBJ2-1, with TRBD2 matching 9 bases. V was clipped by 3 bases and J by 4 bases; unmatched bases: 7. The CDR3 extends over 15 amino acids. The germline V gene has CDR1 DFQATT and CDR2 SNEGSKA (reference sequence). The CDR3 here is CSASDGTSIYNEQFF. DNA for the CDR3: TGCAGTGCTAGTGATGGGACTAGCATATACAATGAGCAGTTCTTC.

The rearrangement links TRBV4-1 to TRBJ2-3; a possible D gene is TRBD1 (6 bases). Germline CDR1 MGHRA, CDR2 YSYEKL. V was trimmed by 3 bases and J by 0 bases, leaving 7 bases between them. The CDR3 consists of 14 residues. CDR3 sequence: CASSQGASTDTQYF. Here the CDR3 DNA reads TGCGCCAGCAGCCAGGGGGCGAGCACAGATACGCAGTATTTT.

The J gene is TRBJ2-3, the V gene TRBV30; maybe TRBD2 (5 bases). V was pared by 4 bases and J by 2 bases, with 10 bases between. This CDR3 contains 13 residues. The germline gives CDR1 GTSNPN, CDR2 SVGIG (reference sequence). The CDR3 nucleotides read TGTGCCTGGAACGGCGGGCCCACAGATACGCAGTATTTT. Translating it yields CAWNGGPTDTQYF.

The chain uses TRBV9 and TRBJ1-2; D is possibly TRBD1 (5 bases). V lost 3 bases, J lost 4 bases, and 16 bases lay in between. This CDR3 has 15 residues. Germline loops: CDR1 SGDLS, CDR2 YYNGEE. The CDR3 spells CASSAIGDSAYGYTF. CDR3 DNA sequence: TGTGCCAGCAGCGCCATAGGGGACTCAGCCTATGGCTACACCTTC.

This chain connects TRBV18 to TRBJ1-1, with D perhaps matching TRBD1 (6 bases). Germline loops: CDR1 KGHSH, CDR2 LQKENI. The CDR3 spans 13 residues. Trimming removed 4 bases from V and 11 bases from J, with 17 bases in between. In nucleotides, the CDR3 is TGTGCCAGCTCACAACAGGGAAATCCTCCCGCTTTCTTT. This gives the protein CASSQQGNPPAFF.

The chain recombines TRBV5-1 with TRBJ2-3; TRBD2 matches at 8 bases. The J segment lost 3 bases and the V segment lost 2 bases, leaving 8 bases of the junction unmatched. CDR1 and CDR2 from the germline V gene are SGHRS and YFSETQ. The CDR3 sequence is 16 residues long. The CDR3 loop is CASSLGLAVKTDTQYF. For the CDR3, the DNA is TGCGCCAGCAGCTTAGGACTAGCAGTTAAAACAGATACGCAGTATTTT.

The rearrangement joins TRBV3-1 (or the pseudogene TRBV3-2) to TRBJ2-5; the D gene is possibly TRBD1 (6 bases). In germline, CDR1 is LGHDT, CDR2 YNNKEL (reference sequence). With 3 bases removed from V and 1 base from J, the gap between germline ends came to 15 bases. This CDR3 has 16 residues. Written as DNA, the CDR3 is TGTGCCAGCAGCCAGGGGGTGGGGGCCGCCCAAGAGACCCAGTACTTC. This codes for CASSQGVGAAQETQYF.

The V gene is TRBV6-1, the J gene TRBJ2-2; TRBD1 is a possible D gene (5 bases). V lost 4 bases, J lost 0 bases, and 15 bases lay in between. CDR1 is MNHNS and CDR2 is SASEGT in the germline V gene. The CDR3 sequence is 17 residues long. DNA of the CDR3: TGTGCCAGCAGTGCCCCGCGACCGACAGCGAACACCGGGGAGCTGTTTTTT. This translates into CASSAPRPTANTGELFF.